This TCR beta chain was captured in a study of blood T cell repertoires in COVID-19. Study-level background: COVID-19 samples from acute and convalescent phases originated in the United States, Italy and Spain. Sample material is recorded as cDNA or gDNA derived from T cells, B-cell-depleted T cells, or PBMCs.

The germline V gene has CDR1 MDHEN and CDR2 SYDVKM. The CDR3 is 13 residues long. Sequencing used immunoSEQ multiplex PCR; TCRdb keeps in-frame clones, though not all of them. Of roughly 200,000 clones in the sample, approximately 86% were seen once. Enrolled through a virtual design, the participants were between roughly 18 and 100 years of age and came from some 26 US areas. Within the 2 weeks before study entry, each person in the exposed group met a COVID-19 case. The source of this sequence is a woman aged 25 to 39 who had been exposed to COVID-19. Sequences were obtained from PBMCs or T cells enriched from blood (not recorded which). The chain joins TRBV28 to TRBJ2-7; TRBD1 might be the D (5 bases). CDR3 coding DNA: TGTGCGGGTAGCTTGGGGCCCACCTACGAGCAGTACTTC. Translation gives CAGSLGPTYEQYF.